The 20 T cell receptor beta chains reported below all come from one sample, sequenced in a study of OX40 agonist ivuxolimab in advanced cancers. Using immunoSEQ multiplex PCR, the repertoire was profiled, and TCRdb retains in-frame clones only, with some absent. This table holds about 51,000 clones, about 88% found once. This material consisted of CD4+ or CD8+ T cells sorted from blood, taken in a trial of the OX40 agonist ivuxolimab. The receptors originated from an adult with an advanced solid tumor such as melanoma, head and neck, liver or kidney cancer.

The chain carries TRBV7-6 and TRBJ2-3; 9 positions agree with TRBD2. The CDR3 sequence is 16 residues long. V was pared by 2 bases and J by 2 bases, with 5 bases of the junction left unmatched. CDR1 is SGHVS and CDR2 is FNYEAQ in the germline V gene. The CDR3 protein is CASSLTQRGVTDTQYF. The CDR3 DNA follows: TGTGCCAGCAGCTTAACTCAGCGGGGGGTCACAGATACGCAGTATTTT.

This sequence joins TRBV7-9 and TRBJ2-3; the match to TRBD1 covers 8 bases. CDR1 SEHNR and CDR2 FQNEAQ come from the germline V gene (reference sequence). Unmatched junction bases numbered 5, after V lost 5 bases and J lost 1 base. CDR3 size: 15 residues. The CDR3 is CASSLGTGRTDTQYF. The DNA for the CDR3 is TGTGCCAGCAGCCTCGGGACAGGCCGCACAGATACGCAGTATTTT.

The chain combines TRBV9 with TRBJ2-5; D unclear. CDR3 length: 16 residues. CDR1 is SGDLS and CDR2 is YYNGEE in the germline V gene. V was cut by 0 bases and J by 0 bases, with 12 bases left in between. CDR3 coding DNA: TGTGCCAGCAGCGTAGCGGCGCGTAGGTACCAAGAGACCCAGTACTTC. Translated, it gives CASSVAARRYQETQYF.

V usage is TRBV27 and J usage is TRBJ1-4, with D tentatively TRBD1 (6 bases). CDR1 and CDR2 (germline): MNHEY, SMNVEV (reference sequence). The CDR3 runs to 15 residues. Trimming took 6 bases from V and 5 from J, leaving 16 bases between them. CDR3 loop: CASSSRDTQNEKLFF. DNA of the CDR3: TGTGCCAGCAGCTCCCGGGACACCCAGAATGAAAAACTGTTTTTT. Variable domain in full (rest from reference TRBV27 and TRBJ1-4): EAQVTQNPRYLITVTGKKLTVTCSQNMNHEYMSWYRQDPGLGLRQIYYSMNVEVTDKGDVPEGYKVSRKEKRNFPLILESPSPNQTSLYFCASSSRDTQNEKLFFGSGTQLSVL.

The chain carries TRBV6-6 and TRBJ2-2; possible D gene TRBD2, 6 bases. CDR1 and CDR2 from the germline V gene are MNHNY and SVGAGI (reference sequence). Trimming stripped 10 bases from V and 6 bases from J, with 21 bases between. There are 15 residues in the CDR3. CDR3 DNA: TGTGCCACCTTGGTTGGGACTCCCCGAGCCGGGGAGCTGTTTTTT. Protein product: CATLVGTPRAGELFF.

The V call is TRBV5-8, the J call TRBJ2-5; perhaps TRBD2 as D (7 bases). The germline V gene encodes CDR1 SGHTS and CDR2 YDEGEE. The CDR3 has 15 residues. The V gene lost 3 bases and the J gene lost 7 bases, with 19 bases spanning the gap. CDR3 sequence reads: CASSWSIGGGGTQYF. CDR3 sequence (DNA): TGTGCCAGCAGCTGGTCCATAGGCGGGGGCGGGACCCAGTACTTC.

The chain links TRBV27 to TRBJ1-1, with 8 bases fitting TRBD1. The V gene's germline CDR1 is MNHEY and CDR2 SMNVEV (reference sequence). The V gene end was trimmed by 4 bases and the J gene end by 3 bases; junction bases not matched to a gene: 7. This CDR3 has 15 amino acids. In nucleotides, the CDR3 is TGTGCCAGCAGTTCGACAGGGGAGGGTCACACTGAAGCTTTCTTT. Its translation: CASSSTGEGHTEAFF.

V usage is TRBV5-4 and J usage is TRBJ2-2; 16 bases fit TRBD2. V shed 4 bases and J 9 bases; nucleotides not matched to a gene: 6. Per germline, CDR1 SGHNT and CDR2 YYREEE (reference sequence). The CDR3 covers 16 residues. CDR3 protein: CASSAGLAGGDRELFF. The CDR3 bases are TGTGCCAGCAGCGCGGGACTAGCGGGGGGGGACCGGGAGCTGTTTTTT. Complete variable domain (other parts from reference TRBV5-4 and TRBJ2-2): ETGVTQSPTHLIKTRGQQVTLRCSSQSGHNTVSWYQQALGQGPQFIFQYYREEENGRGNFPPRFSGLQFPNYSSELNVNALELDDSALYLCASSAGLAGGDRELFFGEGSRLTVL.

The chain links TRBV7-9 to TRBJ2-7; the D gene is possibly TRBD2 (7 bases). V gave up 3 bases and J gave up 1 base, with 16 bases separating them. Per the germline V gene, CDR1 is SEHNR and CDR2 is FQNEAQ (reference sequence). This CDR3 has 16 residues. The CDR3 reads CASSLAGASRSYEQYF. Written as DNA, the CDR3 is TGTGCCAGCAGCTTGGCGGGGGCGAGTAGGTCCTACGAGCAGTACTTC.

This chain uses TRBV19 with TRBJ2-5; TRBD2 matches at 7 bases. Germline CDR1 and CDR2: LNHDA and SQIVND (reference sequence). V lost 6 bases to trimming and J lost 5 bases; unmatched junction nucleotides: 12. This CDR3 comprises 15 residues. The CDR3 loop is CASSGGGVGEETQYF. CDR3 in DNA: TGTGCCAGTAGCGGGGGAGGGGTCGGAGAGGAGACCCAGTACTTC.

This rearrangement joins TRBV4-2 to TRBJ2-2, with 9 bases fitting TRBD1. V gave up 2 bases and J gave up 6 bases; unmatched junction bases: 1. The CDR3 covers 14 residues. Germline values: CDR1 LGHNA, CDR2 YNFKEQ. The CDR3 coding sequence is TGTGCCAGCAGCCAAACAGGGGGCTCCGGGGAGCTGTTTTTT. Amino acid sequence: CASSQTGGSGELFF.

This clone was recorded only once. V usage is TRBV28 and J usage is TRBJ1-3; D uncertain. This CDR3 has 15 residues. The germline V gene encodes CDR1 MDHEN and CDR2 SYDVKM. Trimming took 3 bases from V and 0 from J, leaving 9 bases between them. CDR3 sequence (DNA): TGTGCCAGCAGTTTGGGGATCCTCTCTGGAAACACCATATATTTT. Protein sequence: CASSLGILSGNTIYF.

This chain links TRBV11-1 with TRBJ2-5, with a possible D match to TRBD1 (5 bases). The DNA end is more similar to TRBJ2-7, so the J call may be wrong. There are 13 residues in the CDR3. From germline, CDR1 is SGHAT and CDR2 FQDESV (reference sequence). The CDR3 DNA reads TGTGCCAGCAGCCTAACAGGAATCTACGAGCAGTACTTC. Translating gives CASSLTGIYEQYF.

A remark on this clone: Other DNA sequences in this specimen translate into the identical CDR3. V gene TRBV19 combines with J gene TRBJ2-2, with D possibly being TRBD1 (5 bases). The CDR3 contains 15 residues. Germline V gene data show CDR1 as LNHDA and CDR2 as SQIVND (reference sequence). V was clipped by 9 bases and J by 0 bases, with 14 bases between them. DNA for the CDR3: TGTGCCAGCATGCTTCAGGGTCCGAACACCGGGGAGCTGTTTTTT. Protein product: CASMLQGPNTGELFF.

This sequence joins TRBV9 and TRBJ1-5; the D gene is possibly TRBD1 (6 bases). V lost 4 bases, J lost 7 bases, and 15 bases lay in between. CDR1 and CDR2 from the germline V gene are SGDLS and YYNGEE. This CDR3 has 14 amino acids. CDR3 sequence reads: CASSLGGVGQPQHF. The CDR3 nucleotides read TGTGCCAGCAGCCTAGGGGGGGTTGGCCAGCCCCAGCATTTT.

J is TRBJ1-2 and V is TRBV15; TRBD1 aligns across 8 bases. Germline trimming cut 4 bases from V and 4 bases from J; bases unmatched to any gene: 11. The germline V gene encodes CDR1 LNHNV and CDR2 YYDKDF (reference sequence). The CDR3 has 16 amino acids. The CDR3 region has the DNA TGTGCCACCAGCAAAAGTGGGGCAGGGGGCGGCTATGGCTACACCTTC. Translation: CATSKSGAGGGYGYTF.

DNA of the CDR3: TGTGCCAGCAGTTCCTCCGGACGGACGTACGAGCAGTACTTC. Translation: CASSSSGRTYEQYF. V usage is TRBV6-5 and J usage is TRBJ2-7; D unclear. This CDR3 is built from 14 residues. Looked up from germline, CDR1 is MNHEY and CDR2 is SVGAGI. Deletions cut 4 bases from V and 4 bases from J, with 14 bases between.

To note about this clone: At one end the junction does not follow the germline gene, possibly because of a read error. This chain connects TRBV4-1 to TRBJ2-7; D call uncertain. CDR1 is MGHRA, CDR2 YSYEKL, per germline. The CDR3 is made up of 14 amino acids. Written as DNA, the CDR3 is TGCGCCAGCAGCCAGGTGGACCTCTCCCACGAGCAGTACTTC. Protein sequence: CASSQVDLSHEQYF.

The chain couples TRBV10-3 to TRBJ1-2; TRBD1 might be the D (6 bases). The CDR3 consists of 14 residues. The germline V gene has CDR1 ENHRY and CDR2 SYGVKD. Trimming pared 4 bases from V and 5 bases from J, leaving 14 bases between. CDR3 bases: TGTGCCATCAGTGTAGAGGGGGGTACTTATGGCTACACCTTC. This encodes CAISVEGGTYGYTF.

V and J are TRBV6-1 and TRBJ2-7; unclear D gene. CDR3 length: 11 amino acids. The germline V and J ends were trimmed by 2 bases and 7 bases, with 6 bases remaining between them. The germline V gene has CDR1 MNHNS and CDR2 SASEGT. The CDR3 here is CASSEFREQYF. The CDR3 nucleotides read TGTGCCAGCAGTGAATTCAGGGAGCAGTACTTC.